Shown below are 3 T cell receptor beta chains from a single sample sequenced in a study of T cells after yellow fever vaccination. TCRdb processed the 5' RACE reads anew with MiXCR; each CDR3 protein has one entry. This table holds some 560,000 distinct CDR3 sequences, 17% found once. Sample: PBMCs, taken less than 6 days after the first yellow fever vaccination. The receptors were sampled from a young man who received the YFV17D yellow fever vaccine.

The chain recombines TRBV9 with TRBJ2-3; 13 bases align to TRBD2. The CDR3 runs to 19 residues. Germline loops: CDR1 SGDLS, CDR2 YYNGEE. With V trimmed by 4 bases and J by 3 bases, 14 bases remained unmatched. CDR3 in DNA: TGTGCCAGCAGCACACAACCCCGACTAGCGGGGGGACCTACAGATACGCAGTATTTT. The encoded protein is CASSTQPRLAGGPTDTQYF.

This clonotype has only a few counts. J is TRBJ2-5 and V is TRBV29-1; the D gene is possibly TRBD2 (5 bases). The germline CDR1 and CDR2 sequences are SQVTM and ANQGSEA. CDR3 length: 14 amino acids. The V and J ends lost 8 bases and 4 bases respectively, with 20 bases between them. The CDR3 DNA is TGCAGCTCATACCCGGGGTTTGGACTAGAGACCCAGTACTTC. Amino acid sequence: CSSYPGFGLETQYF.

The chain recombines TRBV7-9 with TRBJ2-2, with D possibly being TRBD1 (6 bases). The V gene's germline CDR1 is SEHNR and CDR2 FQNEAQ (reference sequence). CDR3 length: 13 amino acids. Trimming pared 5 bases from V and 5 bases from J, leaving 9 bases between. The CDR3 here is CASSNRATGELFF. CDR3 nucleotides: TGTGCCAGCAGCAACAGGGCAACCGGGGAGCTGTTTTTT.